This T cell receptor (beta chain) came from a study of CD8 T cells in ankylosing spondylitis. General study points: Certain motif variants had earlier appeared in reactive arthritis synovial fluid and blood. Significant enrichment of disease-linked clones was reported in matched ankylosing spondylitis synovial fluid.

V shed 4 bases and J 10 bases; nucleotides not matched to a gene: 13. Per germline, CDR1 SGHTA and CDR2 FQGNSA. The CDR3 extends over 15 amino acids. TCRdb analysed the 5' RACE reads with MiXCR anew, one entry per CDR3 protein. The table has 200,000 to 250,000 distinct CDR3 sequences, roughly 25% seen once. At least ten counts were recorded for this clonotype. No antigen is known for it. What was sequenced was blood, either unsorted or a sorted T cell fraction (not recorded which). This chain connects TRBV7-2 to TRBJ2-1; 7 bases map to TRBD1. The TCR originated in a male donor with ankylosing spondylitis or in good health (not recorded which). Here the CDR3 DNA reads TGTGCCAGCAGCTCTTCCGGGACAGCCCCGAAAGAGCAGTTCTTC. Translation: CASSSSGTAPKEQFF.